This passage covers 3 T cell receptor beta chains from one sample sequenced in a study of T cells after posttransplantation cyclophosphamide. Assay used: immunoSEQ multiplex PCR; TCRdb lists only in-frame clones, some missing. The profile covers tens of thousands of clones, none occurring a single time. Specimen: PBMCs. The source of these receptors is a woman aged 60-70 years in good health, CMV-negative, and a related stem cell transplant donor.

There are a few counts of this clone. The chain uses TRBV28 and TRBJ1-1; D is possibly TRBD1 (6 bases). The CDR3 has 15 amino acids. In germline, CDR1 is MDHEN, CDR2 SYDVKM. V dropped 2 bases and J dropped 0 bases, with 10 bases sitting between them. The CDR3 protein is CASSLPGQLNTEAFF. As DNA, the CDR3 is TGTGCCAGCAGTTTACCGGGACAACTGAACACTGAAGCTTTCTTT. Based on the CDR3 plus reference TRBV28 and TRBJ1-1, the full variable domain is DVKVTQSSRYLVKRTGEKVFLECVQDMDHENMFWYRQDPGLGLRLIYFSYDVKMKEKGDIPEGYSVSREKKERFSLILESASTNQTSMYLCASSLPGQLNTEAFFGQGTRLTVV.

Ten or more counts support this clone. The chain recombines TRBV10-3 with TRBJ2-1, with 12 bases aligning to TRBD2. The CDR3 sequence is 13 residues long. V was pared by 6 bases and J by 6 bases, with 0 bases of the junction left unmatched. Germline lookup yields CDR1 ENHRY and CDR2 SYGVKD. CDR3 nucleotide sequence: TGTGCCATCAGACTAGCGGGAGGCAATGAGCAGTTCTTC. Its protein is CAIRLAGGNEQFF.

Ten or more counts support this clone. CDR3 sequence (DNA): TGTGCCAGCAGCCACCGGGACACCTACAATGAGCAGTTCTTC. Its protein is CASSHRDTYNEQFF. This rearrangement joins TRBV13 to TRBJ2-1; possibly TRBD1 for D (6 bases). V lost 5 bases and J 2 bases, leaving 10 bases between the germline ends. Germline V lookup: CDR1 PRHDT, CDR2 FYEKMQ (reference sequence). CDR3 length: 14 amino acids.